A single sample is the source of the 25 T cell receptor beta chains below, sequenced in a study of OX40 agonist ivuxolimab in advanced cancers. Libraries were prepared by immunoSEQ multiplex PCR; TCRdb keeps only in-frame clonotypes and omits some of them. This sample has more than 55,000 clones; roughly 90% occur once, and the top ten carry around 10%. The sequenced sample was CD4+ or CD8+ T cells sorted from blood, obtained in a trial of the OX40 agonist ivuxolimab. The receptors shown here come from an adult with an advanced solid tumor such as melanoma, head and neck, liver or kidney cancer.

The J gene is TRBJ2-7, the V gene TRBV4-3, with 10 bases aligning to TRBD2. The CDR3 is 17 residues long. Germline loops: CDR1 LGHNA, CDR2 YSLEER. The ends lost 3 bases at V and 4 bases at J; junction bases unmatched: 12. CDR3 DNA: TGCGCCAGCAGCCAGACCGAGGGGGGTAGCGGGAGGTACGAGCAGTACTTC. Residues: CASSQTEGGSGRYEQYF.

This clone occurred a few times. The chain uses TRBV9 and TRBJ1-1; D is perhaps TRBD1 (5 bases). This CDR3 region has 14 residues. Trimming cost V 4 bases and J 4 bases, with 14 bases left between them. The germline V gene encodes CDR1 SGDLS and CDR2 YYNGEE. The CDR3 nucleotides are TGTGCCAGCAGCCCCGGTTGGGGGAGCACTGAAGCTTTCTTT. It translates to CASSPGWGSTEAFF.

The rearrangement uses TRBV19 and TRBJ2-3, with TRBD1 identical over 10 bases. V gave up 6 bases and J gave up 1 base; unmatched junction bases: 4. CDR3 length equals 15 residues. Germline CDR1 is LNHDA and CDR2 is SQIVND (reference sequence). In nucleotides, the CDR3 is TGTGCCAGTAGCGGAGGGACAGGGGGCACAGATACGCAGTATTTT. Its translation: CASSGGTGGTDTQYF.

This chain uses TRBV9 with TRBJ2-1; 9 nucleotides match TRBD1. Germline values: CDR1 SGDLS, CDR2 YYNGEE. With 4 bases clipped from V and 7 bases from J, the junction kept 12 bases outside the gene matches. The CDR3 sequence is 16 residues long. The CDR3 bases are TGTGCCAGCAGCCCCCCCGGGACAGGGATAGGAAATGAGCAGTTCTTC. Encoded protein: CASSPPGTGIGNEQFF.

The V and J genes are TRBV7-9 and TRBJ2-3, with TRBD1 identical over 9 bases. Germline assignment: CDR1 SEHNR and CDR2 FQNEAQ (reference sequence). The ends lost 5 bases at V and 6 bases at J; junction bases unmatched: 9. There are 15 residues in the CDR3. CDR3 DNA sequence: TGTGCCAGCAGCCATCCGGGACAGGGAGCCGATACGCAGTATTTT. Its translation: CASSHPGQGADTQYF.

This clone was seen just once. The rearrangement joins TRBV25-1 to TRBJ1-2; no clear D gene. CDR3 length: 15 amino acids. Between the trimmed V and J ends, which lost 1 base and 3 bases, there was a span of 12 bases. Germline lookup yields CDR1 MGHDK and CDR2 SYGVNS. CDR3 bases: TGTGCCAGCAGTGAATCTACAGTTCGGGACTATGGCTACACCTTC. This codes for CASSESTVRDYGYTF.

J is TRBJ2-2 and V is TRBV5-1, with TRBD1 as a possible D gene (7 bases). Germline lookup yields CDR1 SGHRS and CDR2 YFSETQ. The V and J ends lost 7 bases and 3 bases respectively, with 16 bases between them. The CDR3 extends over 15 amino acids. Here the CDR3 DNA reads TGCGCCAGCTCCATGCGGGACAGCTACACCGGGGAGCTGTTTTTT. Translating it yields CASSMRDSYTGELFF.

The chain carries TRBV10-3 and TRBJ1-1; D may be TRBD1 (5 bases). Germline V CDR1 and CDR2: ENHRY, SYGVKD. The CDR3 has 15 residues. The germline V and J ends were trimmed by 0 bases and 4 bases, with 12 bases remaining between them. CDR3 in amino acids: CAISESLDGGTEAFF. Written as DNA, the CDR3 is TGTGCCATCAGTGAGTCCCTCGATGGGGGCACTGAAGCTTTCTTT.

The chain recombines TRBV4-1 with TRBJ2-3; 8 bases are a match to TRBD2. V was pared by 2 bases and J by 3 bases, with 4 bases of the junction left unmatched. Germline lookup yields CDR1 MGHRA and CDR2 YSYEKL. The length of the CDR3 is 15 residues. CDR3 in amino acids: CASSQTSGKTDTQYF. CDR3 DNA sequence: TGCGCCAGCAGCCAAACTAGCGGAAAAACAGATACGCAGTATTTT.

This clone has only one observation. This sequence joins TRBV25-1 and TRBJ2-7; D remains unclear. Trimming removed 1 base from V and 7 bases from J, with 5 bases in between. The CDR3 extends over 11 amino acids. Germline V CDR1 and CDR2: MGHDK, SYGVNS. CDR3 sequence: CASSEFGEQYV. In nucleotides, the CDR3 is TGTGCCAGCAGTGAATTTGGAGAGCAGTACGTC.

This clone was seen once. The V and J genes are TRBV7-6 and TRBJ2-7; D gene uncertain. Germline CDR1 reads SGHVS; CDR2 reads FNYEAQ. The CDR3 contains 12 residues. V dropped 5 bases and J dropped 5 bases, with 10 bases sitting between them. CDR3 sequence: CASSADNHEQYF. The CDR3 nucleotides read TGTGCCAGCAGCGCAGACAACCACGAGCAGTACTTC. The whole variable domain, remainder taken from reference TRBV7-6 and TRBJ2-7, is GAGVSQSPRYKVTKRGQDVALRCDPISGHVSLYWYRQALGQGPEFLTYFNYEAQQDKSGLPNDRFSAERPEGSISTLTIQRTEQRDSAMYRCASSADNHEQYFGPGTRLTVT.

The V and J genes are TRBV11-2 and TRBJ2-5; either TRBD1 or TRBD2 may supply D (6 bases each). Between the trimmed V and J ends, which lost 2 bases and 7 bases, there was a span of 14 bases. CDR1 is SGHAT and CDR2 is FQNNGV in the germline V gene. The CDR3 covers 14 residues. Written as DNA, the CDR3 is TGTGCCAGCAGCTTATATTCGGAGGGGGGGACCCAGTACTTC. This translates into CASSLYSEGGTQYF.

V is TRBV6-1 and J is TRBJ2-4; D not certain. With 3 bases removed from V and 1 base from J, the gap between germline ends came to 13 bases. Germline CDR1 reads MNHNS; CDR2 reads SASEGT. The CDR3 consists of 16 residues. CDR3 residues: CASSESVYAAKNIQYF. As DNA, the CDR3 is TGTGCCAGCAGTGAGTCAGTTTACGCGGCCAAAAACATTCAGTACTTC.

This clone was observed a single time. This CDR3 is CASSLGGQGWNTDTQYF. In nucleotides, the CDR3 is TGTGCCAGCAGCCTTGGAGGACAGGGATGGAACACAGATACGCAGTATTTT. The chain is built from TRBV5-4 and TRBJ2-3, with 8 bases lining up with TRBD1. Trimming at V came to 4 bases and at J to 2 bases, leaving 12 bases not matched to a gene. This CDR3 region has 17 residues. The V gene's germline CDR1 is SGHNT and CDR2 YYREEE (reference sequence).

The chain recombines TRBV5-4 with TRBJ2-1; possible D gene TRBD2, 5 bases. The V gene's germline CDR1 is SGHNT and CDR2 YYREEE (reference sequence). V gave up 0 bases and J gave up 9 bases, with 13 bases separating them. The CDR3 loop spans 14 amino acids. The chain's CDR3 is CASSLVGVGSEQFF. DNA for the CDR3: TGTGCCAGCAGCTTGGTCGGGGTCGGGTCTGAGCAGTTCTTC. The whole variable domain, remainder taken from reference TRBV5-4 and TRBJ2-1, is ETGVTQSPTHLIKTRGQQVTLRCSSQSGHNTVSWYQQALGQGPQFIFQYYREEENGRGNFPPRFSGLQFPNYSSELNVNALELDDSALYLCASSLVGVGSEQFFGPGTRLTVL.

The J gene is TRBJ1-3, the V gene TRBV29-1; a possible D gene is TRBD1 (5 bases). The CDR3 runs to 15 residues. CDR1 and CDR2 (germline): SQVTM, ANQGSEA. V lost 6 bases and J lost 0, with 15 bases in between. In DNA form, the CDR3 reads TGCAGCGTGGGAGGGACCGCCAACTCTGGAAACACCATATATTTT. Protein product: CSVGGTANSGNTIYF.

The chain carries TRBV4-1 and TRBJ2-1, with 8 bases lining up with TRBD1. V was clipped by 2 bases and J by 7 bases; unmatched bases: 7. This CDR3 comprises 15 residues. Germline assignment: CDR1 MGHRA and CDR2 YSYEKL. Written as DNA, the CDR3 is TGCGCCAGCAGCCAACTGGCCCAGGGGGCGAATGAGCAGTTCTTC. It encodes CASSQLAQGANEQFF.

In this sample, this clone turned up once. This rearrangement joins TRBV7-9 to TRBJ2-3; TRBD1 or TRBD2 may be the D gene (5 bases each). Trimming pared 3 bases from V and 2 bases from J, leaving 12 bases between. CDR1 SEHNR and CDR2 FQNEAQ come from the germline V gene (reference sequence). The CDR3 consists of 15 residues. The chain's CDR3 is CASSFRGVFTDTQYF. CDR3 nucleotide sequence: TGTGCCAGCAGCTTCCGAGGGGTTTTCACAGATACGCAGTATTTT.

The CDR3 DNA follows: TGTGCCAGCAGCTTAACGGAGGCAGGCGAGCAGTACTTC. This codes for CASSLTEAGEQYF. The J gene is TRBJ2-7, the V gene TRBV7-3; tentatively, D is TRBD2 (5 bases). The ends were cut back, 0 bases at V and 6 bases at J, with 9 bases in the middle. This CDR3 region has 13 residues. CDR1 is SGHTA, CDR2 FQGTGA, per germline. The variable domain in full, with the rest retrieved from reference TRBV7-3 and TRBJ2-7, is GAGVSQTPSNKVTEKGKYVELRCDPISGHTALYWYRQSLGQGPEFLIYFQGTGAADDSGLPNDRFFAVRPEGSVSTLKIQRTERGDSAVYLCASSLTEAGEQYFGPGTRLTVT.

This chain joins TRBV2 and TRBJ2-3; D might be TRBD2 (6 bases). The length of the CDR3 is 13 residues. Germline V gene data show CDR1 as SNHLY and CDR2 as FYNNEI. V lost 8 bases to trimming and J lost 6 bases, with 15 bases between them. Here the CDR3 reads CASALASMDTQYF. CDR3 bases: TGTGCCAGCGCGCTAGCGTCGATGGATACGCAGTATTTT.

The gene calls are TRBV9 and TRBJ1-3, with TRBD1 as a possible D gene (6 bases). Germline V gene sequence: CDR1 SGDLS, CDR2 YYNGEE. V was shortened by 0 bases and J by 4 bases, with 11 bases between the two germline ends. The CDR3 has 15 residues. This CDR3 reads CASSVEGVAGNTIYF. Written as DNA, the CDR3 is TGTGCCAGCAGCGTAGAGGGGGTGGCGGGAAACACCATATATTTT.

This chain links TRBV7-9 with TRBJ1-1; no definite D call. The CDR3 extends over 15 amino acids. The V end lost 4 bases, the J end lost 7 bases, and 19 bases lay between the germline ends. The germline V gene has CDR1 SEHNR and CDR2 FQNEAQ (reference sequence). The CDR3 loop is CASSSYLPREGEAFF. CDR3 in DNA: TGTGCCAGCAGCTCATATCTTCCAAGAGAGGGTGAAGCTTTCTTT.

The chain combines TRBV27 with TRBJ2-1; a possible D gene is TRBD1 (6 bases). V was trimmed by 5 bases and J by 4 bases, leaving 15 bases between them. This CDR3 has 15 amino acids. In germline, CDR1 is MNHEY, CDR2 SMNVEV (reference sequence). CDR3 in amino acids: CASSATRTVYNEQFF. DNA of the CDR3: TGTGCCAGCAGTGCAACTAGGACAGTTTACAATGAGCAGTTCTTC.

This chain links TRBV19 with TRBJ2-1; D is unclear. Germline V gene data show CDR1 as LNHDA and CDR2 as SQIVND (reference sequence). CDR3 size: 15 residues. Trimming removed 5 bases at V and 0 bases at J, with 11 bases between. The CDR3 protein is CASSPELSSYNEQFF. CDR3 coding DNA: TGTGCCAGTAGTCCCGAACTTAGCTCCTACAATGAGCAGTTCTTC.

This clone was seen a handful of times. The V and J genes are TRBV7-9 and TRBJ2-7, with D maybe TRBD1 (5 bases). The CDR3 is 12 residues long. Germline lookup yields CDR1 SEHNR and CDR2 FQNEAQ (reference sequence). The V and J ends lost 3 bases and 7 bases respectively, with 10 bases between them. The CDR3 bases are TGTGCCAGCAGCTTTTCAGGGAATGAGCAGTACGTC. As protein: CASSFSGNEQYV.